Listed below are T cell receptor beta chains from one sample, sequenced in a study of T-cell reconstitution after alpha-beta-depleted transplantation in children. Using its own MiXCR run on the PCR reads, TCRdb lists one record per CDR3 protein. The table shows approximately 500,000 distinct CDR3 sequences, with roughly a tenth occurring only once. Sequences were derived from PBMCs, sampled before TCRalphabeta/CD19-depleted stem cell transplant. The receptors stem from a child under 10 years old with inherited bone marrow failure, due to receive a stem cell transplant. Each CDR3 is given with its conserved first and last residue. Each record gives: D gene, V gene, clone size, J gene, CDR3 DNA, CDR3 protein. D genes are given only for firm matches. The listing skips clone size in some rows; elsewhere it reads once, few, many or a size class.

d_call: TRBD2; v_call: TRBV28; clone_size: many; j_call: TRBJ2-2; cdr3_nt: TGTGCCAGCGAGCGGGAGAACACCGGGGAGCTGTTTTTT; cdr3_aa: CASERENTGELFF
d_call: -; v_call: TRBV27; clone_size: -; j_call: TRBJ2-1; cdr3_nt: TGTGCCAGCAGTTCCACCACAGGGCCCTTCTACAATGAGCAGTTCTTC; cdr3_aa: CASSSTTGPFYNEQFF
d_call: TRBD1; v_call: TRBV25-1; clone_size: many; j_call: TRBJ1-6; cdr3_nt: TGTGCCAGCAGCCTCAGGGGGCGCCTTAATTCACCCCTCCACTTT; cdr3_aa: CASSLRGRLNSPLHF
d_call: TRBD1; v_call: TRBV28; clone_size: many; j_call: TRBJ2-1; cdr3_nt: TGTGCCAGCAACCTCAAGACAGGGGAGGCGGGTAGCTCCTACAATGAGCAGTTCTTC; cdr3_aa: CASNLKTGEAGSSYNEQFF
d_call: TRBD2; v_call: TRBV4-2; clone_size: few; j_call: TRBJ2-7; cdr3_nt: TGTGCCAGCAGCCAAGAGCAGCGGGAGGCCTCCTACGAGCAGTACTTC; cdr3_aa: CASSQEQREASYEQYF
d_call: -; v_call: TRBV10-3; clone_size: many; j_call: TRBJ2-1; cdr3_nt: TGTGCCATCAGTGAAAGAGTAGCGGAAAACAATGAGCAGTTCTTC; cdr3_aa: CAISERVAENNEQFF
d_call: TRBD2; v_call: TRBV24-1; clone_size: many; j_call: TRBJ2-2; cdr3_nt: TGTGCCACCAGTGATTCCGGGACTAGCGGGTACACCGGGGAGCTGTTTTTT; cdr3_aa: CATSDSGTSGYTGELFF
d_call: -; v_call: TRBV4-3; clone_size: many; j_call: TRBJ2-7; cdr3_nt: TGCGCCAGCAGCCAAGGGATGGAGGGGACAGATCGCTACGAGCAGTACTTC; cdr3_aa: CASSQGMEGTDRYEQYF
d_call: TRBD2; v_call: TRBV27; clone_size: -; j_call: TRBJ2-2; cdr3_nt: TGTGCCAGCAGTTTACTACTAGCGGGGGGGCCCCACACCGGGGAGCTGTTTTTT; cdr3_aa: CASSLLLAGGPHTGELFF
d_call: -; v_call: TRBV6-2/TRBV6-3; clone_size: many; j_call: TRBJ2-7; cdr3_nt: TGTGCCAGCAGTTACGGCAGGGCCTACGAGCAGTACTTC; cdr3_aa: CASSYGRAYEQYF
d_call: TRBD2; v_call: TRBV6-2/TRBV6-3; clone_size: few; j_call: TRBJ2-7; cdr3_nt: TGTGCCAGCAGTAAGAGGACTAGCGGGAACGAGCAGTACTTC; cdr3_aa: CASSKRTSGNEQYF
d_call: TRBD1; v_call: TRBV6-1; clone_size: many; j_call: TRBJ1-5; cdr3_nt: TGTGCCAGCAGACGACAGGGCAGCAATCAGCCCCAGCATTTT; cdr3_aa: CASRRQGSNQPQHF
d_call: TRBD1; v_call: TRBV6-2/TRBV6-3; clone_size: many; j_call: TRBJ1-5; cdr3_nt: TGTGCCACCGAACCGGGACAGGGGAATCAGCCCCAGCATTTT; cdr3_aa: CATEPGQGNQPQHF
d_call: -; v_call: TRBV5-1; clone_size: many; j_call: TRBJ2-7; cdr3_nt: TGCGCCAGCAGCTCGACGGACGGGGAGCAGTACTTC; cdr3_aa: CASSSTDGEQYF
d_call: TRBD2; v_call: TRBV7-2; clone_size: -; j_call: TRBJ2-1; cdr3_nt: TGTGCCAGCACCTATAGCGGGGCTTATTTTGAGCAGTTCTTC; cdr3_aa: CASTYSGAYFEQFF
d_call: TRBD2; v_call: TRBV12-3/TRBV12-4; clone_size: few; j_call: TRBJ2-2; cdr3_nt: TGTGCCAGCACCCTTGCGGGAGGGGCGAACACCGGGGAGCTGTTTTTT; cdr3_aa: CASTLAGGANTGELFF
d_call: -; v_call: TRBV28; clone_size: many; j_call: TRBJ2-3; cdr3_nt: TGTGCCAGCAGTACACAGGGCCCAGCCACAGATACGCAGTATTTT; cdr3_aa: CASSTQGPATDTQYF
d_call: -; v_call: TRBV7-2; clone_size: many; j_call: TRBJ1-1; cdr3_nt: TGTGCCAGCAGCTTAGTTTGGGGGGCGCAGACTGAAGCTTTCTTT; cdr3_aa: CASSLVWGAQTEAFF